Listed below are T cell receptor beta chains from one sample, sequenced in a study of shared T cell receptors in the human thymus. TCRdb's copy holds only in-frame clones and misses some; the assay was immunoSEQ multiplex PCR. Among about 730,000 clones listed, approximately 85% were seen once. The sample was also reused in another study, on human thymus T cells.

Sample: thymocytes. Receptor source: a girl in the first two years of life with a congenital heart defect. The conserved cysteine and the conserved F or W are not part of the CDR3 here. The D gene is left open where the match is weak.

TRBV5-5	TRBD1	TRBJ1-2	ASSLVSTGGEEIWHGYT
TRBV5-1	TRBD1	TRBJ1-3	ASSLAGTGESGNTIY
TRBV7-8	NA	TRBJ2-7	ASSLETVHGDPYEQY
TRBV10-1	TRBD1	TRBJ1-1	ASSVGQLNTEAF
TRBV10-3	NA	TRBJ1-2	AISGWQGGGYT
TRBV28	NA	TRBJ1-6	ASSFWGRGDSPLH
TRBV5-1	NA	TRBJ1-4	ASSEETGLGHGKLF
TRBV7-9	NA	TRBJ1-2	ASSGGLGDGYT
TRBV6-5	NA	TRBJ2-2	ASSSYRVLVTGELF
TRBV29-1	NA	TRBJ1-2	SVEDWGESGYGYT
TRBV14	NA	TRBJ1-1	ASSQDHHTKNTEAF
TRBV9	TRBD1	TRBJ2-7	ASSVDPGGFYEQY
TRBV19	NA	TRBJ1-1	AILKPVTGTPNTEAF